These 2 T cell receptor beta chains originate from one sample sequenced in a study of control samples from healthy donors and cancer patients. Clones were sequenced by immunoSEQ multiplex PCR, and TCRdb holds only the in-frame ones, with some missing. The sample lists 150,000 to 200,000 clones, about 90% occurring once. What was sequenced was blood. The source is a woman in her forties or fifties in good health.

This chain connects TRBV5-8 to TRBJ1-5; D not resolved. This CDR3 spans 12 amino acids. Germline CDR1 is SGHTS and CDR2 is YDEGEE. Trimming shortened V by 2 bases and J by 7 bases, and 7 bases separated the two germline ends. CDR3 loop: CASSLLSQPQHF. The CDR3 nucleotides are TGTGCCAGCAGCTTATTATCCCAGCCCCAGCATTTT.

The rearrangement links TRBV2 to TRBJ1-6; TRBD1 matches 10 bases. CDR3 length equals 12 residues. Germline CDR1 is SNHLY and CDR2 is FYNNEI. CDR3 sequence reads: CAYGTGDSPLHF. CDR3 DNA: TGTGCATACGGGACAGGGGATTCACCCCTCCACTTT.